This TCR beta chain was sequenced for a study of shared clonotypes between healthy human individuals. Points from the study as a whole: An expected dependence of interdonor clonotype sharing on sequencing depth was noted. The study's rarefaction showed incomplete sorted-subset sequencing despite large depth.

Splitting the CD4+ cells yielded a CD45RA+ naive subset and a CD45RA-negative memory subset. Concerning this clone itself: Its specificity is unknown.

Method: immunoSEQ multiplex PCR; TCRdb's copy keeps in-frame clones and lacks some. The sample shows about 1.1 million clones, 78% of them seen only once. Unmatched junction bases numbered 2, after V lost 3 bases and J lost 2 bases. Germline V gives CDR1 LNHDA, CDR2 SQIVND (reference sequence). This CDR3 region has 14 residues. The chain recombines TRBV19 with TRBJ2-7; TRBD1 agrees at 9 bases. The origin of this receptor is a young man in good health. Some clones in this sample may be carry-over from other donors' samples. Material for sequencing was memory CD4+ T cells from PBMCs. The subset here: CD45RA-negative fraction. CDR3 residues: CASSMDRGPYEQYF. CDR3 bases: TGTGCCAGTAGTATGGACAGGGGCCCCTACGAGCAGTACTTC.